The clone carrying this T cell receptor beta chain was counted at least ten times. Antigen specificity is unknown. These data originate in a study of T cells in Graves' hyperthyroidism and ophthalmopathy. Study-wide findings and caveats: Model-based prediction identified ophthalmopathy a median roughly 5.9 months prior to its onset.

Extraction of PBMCs used about 9.2 ml of fresh peripheral blood. This CDR3 has 16 amino acids. V shed 2 bases and J shed 1 base, with 12 bases lying between them. Germline V gene lookup returns CDR1 SGDLS and CDR2 YYNGEE. There were TCR beta CDR3 regions amplified from RNA transcripts. The primer set for the first-round RT-PCR of the TCR CDR3 was HTBI. TCRdb re-called the multiplex PCR reads with MiXCR, one entry per CDR3 protein. The table shows hundreds of thousands of distinct CDR3 sequences, with roughly 14% occurring only once. This sequence was found in a woman aged 40 to 55 with Graves' ophthalmopathy. The rearrangement links TRBV9 to TRBJ2-2; D not certain. Material for sequencing was blood. The CDR3 DNA reads as TGTGCCAGCAGCGTTCTCTCGCGGAGGAACACCGGGGAGCTGTTTTTT. Its translation is CASSVLSRRNTGELFF.